The 7 T cell receptor beta chains reported below all come from one sample, sequenced in a study of blood T cell repertoires in COVID-19. Produced via immunoSEQ multiplex PCR; TCRdb's table is partial and in-frame only. The sample holds approximately 230,000 clones, almost 85% seen once. Sequencing was done on a sample of PBMCs or T cells enriched from blood (not recorded which). These receptor sequences come from a man aged 35 to 55 who had recovered from COVID-19.

Written as DNA, the CDR3 is TGTGCCAGTGGGCAGTGGGTGAGAGAAAAACTGTTTTTT. The encoded protein is CASGQWVREKLFF. The chain uses TRBV28 and TRBJ1-4; D remains ambiguous. Germline V gene data show CDR1 as MDHEN and CDR2 as SYDVKM. Deletions cut 9 bases from V and 8 bases from J, with 16 bases between. The CDR3 length is 13 residues.

The V and J genes are TRBV29-1 and TRBJ2-7, with D unresolved. V shed 6 bases and J shed 3 bases, with 9 bases lying between them. Germline CDR1 SQVTM, CDR2 ANQGSEA. The CDR3 is made up of 11 amino acids. For the CDR3, the DNA is TGCAGCGTGTACGGGTACTACGAGCAGTACTTC. Translation gives CSVYGYYEQYF.

The genes are TRBV5-4 and TRBJ2-7, with a tentative D call TRBD1 (6 bases). Trimming removed 4 bases at V and 1 base at J, with 15 bases between. CDR3 length: 15 amino acids. Looked up from germline, CDR1 is SGHNT and CDR2 is YYREEE (reference sequence). The CDR3 DNA follows: TGTGCCAGCAGCCTCGCTCTAGGACAGTCCTACGAGCAGTACTTC. This codes for CASSLALGQSYEQYF.

V usage is TRBV6-2 or TRBV6-3 and J usage is TRBJ2-7; D is unresolved. V lost 2 bases, J lost 1 base, and 12 bases lay in between. The germline CDR1 and CDR2 sequences are MNHEY and SVGEGT. CDR3 length equals 15 residues. The DNA of the CDR3 is TGTGCCAGCAGTTACCCACCGACTGATTCCTACGAGCAGTACTTC. Translating it yields CASSYPPTDSYEQYF.

V usage is TRBV5-4 and J usage is TRBJ2-4; D call uncertain. With 1 base removed from V and 5 bases from J, the gap between germline ends came to 7 bases. The CDR3 sequence is 13 residues long. Germline CDR1 reads SGHNT; CDR2 reads YYREEE (reference sequence). CDR3 region: CASSLSAENIQYF. As DNA, the CDR3 is TGTGCCAGCAGCTTGTCCGCGGAAAACATTCAGTACTTC. The complete variable domain, with remaining parts taken from reference TRBV5-4 and TRBJ2-4, reads ETGVTQSPTHLIKTRGQQVTLRCSSQSGHNTVSWYQQALGQGPQFIFQYYREEENGRGNFPPRFSGLQFPNYSSELNVNALELDDSALYLCASSLSAENIQYFGAGTRLSVL.

V usage is TRBV7-3 and J usage is TRBJ2-3; TRBD2 aligns across 10 bases. The CDR3 is 15 residues long. Germline V gene data show CDR1 as SGHTA and CDR2 as FQGTGA. With V trimmed by 5 bases and J by 4 bases, 6 bases remained unmatched. The CDR3 region has the DNA TGTGCCAGCAGCCCAGCGGGGGGGCTGGCAGATACGCAGTATTTT. It yields the protein CASSPAGGLADTQYF.

The chain recombines TRBV5-1 with TRBJ1-3; 7 bases are a match to TRBD1. Trimming cost V 0 bases and J 3 bases; bases outside gene matches: 9. CDR3 size: 17 residues. Germline assignment: CDR1 SGHRS and CDR2 YFSETQ. This CDR3 is CASSLGYRGALGNTIYF. CDR3 coding DNA: TGCGCCAGCAGCTTGGGGTACAGGGGCGCGCTTGGAAACACCATATATTTT.